Following are 15 T cell receptor beta chains from one sample sequenced in a study of shared clonotypes between healthy human individuals. Assay used: immunoSEQ multiplex PCR; TCRdb lists only in-frame clones, some missing. The sample has some 360,000 clones, 73% seen once. The sequenced material came from memory CD4+ T cells sorted from blood. Sample subset: CD45RA-negative fraction. The receptors were sampled from a man aged 25 to 40 in good health.

The CDR3, as DNA: TGTGCCAGTTGTAAGGACACCGGGGAGCTGTTTTTT. Its translation is CASCKDTGELFF. The gene calls are TRBV6-1 and TRBJ2-2; D call uncertain. The CDR3 is 12 amino acids. Germline CDR1 MNHNS, CDR2 SASEGT. Trimming removed 9 bases from V and 3 bases from J, with 8 bases in between.

This chain connects TRBV28 to TRBJ1-5; 8 nucleotides match TRBD1. The trim removed 2 bases at V and 2 bases at J, leaving 2 bases unmatched. CDR3 size: 15 residues. Germline lookup yields CDR1 MDHEN and CDR2 SYDVKM. Here the CDR3 reads CASSLETGGNQPQHF. The CDR3 DNA sequence: TGTGCCAGCAGTTTAGAGACAGGGGGCAATCAGCCCCAGCATTTT.

The chain recombines TRBV7-9 with TRBJ1-1, with a weak D call TRBD1 (5 bases). The CDR3 has 15 residues. V was pared by 4 bases and J by 10 bases, with 22 bases between. CDR1 and CDR2 (germline): SEHNR, FQNEAQ (reference sequence). CDR3: CASSSLTGVLQLAFF. CDR3 coding DNA: TGTGCCAGCAGCTCACTAACGGGGGTTTTACAGTTAGCTTTCTTT.

This sequence joins TRBV7-3 and TRBJ2-7, with 11 positions matching TRBD2. The CDR3 is 17 amino acids. The V segment lost 2 bases and the J segment 2 bases; nucleotides outside the gene matches: 8. Looked up from germline, CDR1 is SGHTA and CDR2 is FQGTGA. CDR3: CASSLDARTSGPYEQYF. DNA for the CDR3: TGTGCCAGCAGCTTAGACGCCAGGACTAGCGGGCCCTACGAGCAGTACTTC.

J is TRBJ1-4 and V is TRBV6-6, with D unclear. Looked up from germline, CDR1 is MNHNY and CDR2 is SVGAGI (reference sequence). The ends were cut back, 4 bases at V and 4 bases at J, with 7 bases in the middle. The CDR3 loop spans 13 amino acids. The CDR3 sequence is CASSSQNNEKLFF. DNA of the CDR3: TGTGCCAGCAGTTCCCAGAATAATGAAAAACTGTTTTTT.

This clone is a singleton in its sample. The chain has TRBV11-2 and TRBJ1-4; possible D gene TRBD1, 5 bases. The CDR3 sequence is 16 residues long. V lost 7 bases to trimming and J lost 5 bases, with 20 bases between them. Germline-derived CDR1 and CDR2 are SGHAT and FQNNGV. CDR3 protein: CASNDGPGRKNEKLFF. CDR3 nucleotide sequence: TGTGCCAGCAACGATGGGCCGGGACGGAAGAATGAAAAACTGTTTTTT.

The chain employs TRBV11-2 and TRBJ1-2; weak D call: TRBD1 (6 bases). The CDR3 runs to 13 residues. Germline lookup yields CDR1 SGHAT and CDR2 FQNNGV. V dropped 2 bases and J dropped 8 bases, with 12 bases sitting between them. CDR3: CASSLRGQQGYTF. The CDR3, as DNA: TGTGCCAGCAGCTTACGGGGGCAGCAGGGCTACACCTTC.

The gene calls are TRBV10-3 and TRBJ2-5; D is perhaps TRBD1 (6 bases). The germline CDR1 and CDR2 sequences are ENHRY and SYGVKD. The CDR3 covers 13 residues. The V end lost 6 bases, the J end lost 2 bases, and 10 bases lay between the germline ends. Written as DNA, the CDR3 is TGTGCCATCAGCCCGGGACAACAAGAGACCCAGTACTTC. Translated, it gives CAISPGQQETQYF.

This clone has only a few counts. In nucleotides, the CDR3 is TGTGCCAGTAATGGGGCAGCAAAAAACATTCAGTACTTC. It encodes CASNGAAKNIQYF. This chain joins TRBV19 and TRBJ2-4; a weak D match, TRBD1 (5 bases). V was clipped by 7 bases and J by 4 bases, with 11 bases between them. The CDR3 is 13 amino acids. Germline V gene sequence: CDR1 LNHDA, CDR2 SQIVND (reference sequence). Together with reference TRBV19 and TRBJ2-4, the CDR3 gives the full variable domain: DGGITQSPKYLFRKEGQNVTLSCEQNLNHDAMYWYRQDPGQGLRLIYYSQIVNDFQKGDIAEGYSVSREKKESFPLTVTSAQKNPTAFYLCASNGAAKNIQYFGAGTRLSVL.

J is TRBJ1-1 and V is TRBV28; D not resolved. V was shortened by 5 bases and J by 3 bases, with 13 bases between the two germline ends. The CDR3 is made up of 14 amino acids. From germline, CDR1 is MDHEN and CDR2 SYDVKM. The CDR3 here is CASSLVNRDTEAFF. The CDR3 DNA is TGTGCCAGCAGTCTCGTCAACCGTGACACTGAAGCTTTCTTT.

This chain uses TRBV10-3 with TRBJ2-3; 10 positions agree with TRBD2. Germline CDR1 and CDR2: ENHRY and SYGVKD. V lost 6 bases, J lost 4 bases, and 13 bases stayed unmatched. This CDR3 comprises 17 residues. The CDR3 is CAISPFSSGRAPDTQYF. In nucleotides, the CDR3 is TGTGCCATCAGCCCCTTTTCGAGCGGGAGGGCCCCAGATACGCAGTATTTT.

The chain has TRBV25-1 and TRBJ2-1; 9 bases are a match to TRBD1. Germline values: CDR1 MGHDK, CDR2 SYGVNS. The CDR3 is 14 amino acids. V dropped 5 bases and J dropped 8; count of bases not matched to a gene: 7. This CDR3 is CASSKQGARDEQFF. As DNA, the CDR3 is TGTGCCAGCAGTAAACAGGGGGCAAGGGATGAGCAGTTCTTC. The entire variable domain, with the rest obtained from reference TRBV25-1 and TRBJ2-1, is as follows: EADIYQTPRYLVIGTGKKITLECSQTMGHDKMYWYQQDPGMELHLIHYSYGVNSTEKGDLSSESTVSRIRTEHFPLTLESARPSHTSQYLCASSKQGARDEQFFGPGTRLTVL.

The genes are TRBV28 and TRBJ2-1; tentatively, D is TRBD2 (6 bases). V lost 8 bases and J lost 5, with 22 bases in between. Germline-derived CDR1 and CDR2 are MDHEN and SYDVKM. This CDR3 is built from 16 residues. For the CDR3, the DNA is TGTGCCAGCCGAACCTCGAGTAGCGGAGACAACAATGAGCAGTTCTTC. As protein: CASRTSSSGDNNEQFF.

This clone was picked up one time. The J gene is TRBJ1-1, the V gene TRBV9; the D is unclear. V lost 0 bases to trimming and J lost 7 bases, with 10 bases between them. This CDR3 has 13 residues. Germline loops: CDR1 SGDLS, CDR2 YYNGEE. CDR3 loop: CASSVARSGEAFF. The CDR3, as DNA: TGTGCCAGCAGCGTAGCCAGGAGCGGTGAAGCTTTCTTT.

The CDR3 DNA sequence: TGTGCCAGCAGGCCGAGGGGGGCGCGGCATGGGGAGCTGTTTTTT. Protein product: CASRPRGARHGELFF. V and J are TRBV5-8 and TRBJ2-2; D tentatively reads TRBD1 or TRBD2 (6 bases each). There are 15 residues in the CDR3. Germline lookup yields CDR1 SGHTS and CDR2 YDEGEE. V gave up 5 bases and J gave up 8 bases, with 19 bases separating them. The full variable domain, completed using reference TRBV5-8 and TRBJ2-2, is EAGVTQSPTHLIKTRGQQATLRCSPISGHTSVYWYQQALGLGLQFLLWYDEGEERNRGNFPPRFSGRQFPNYSSELNVNALELEDSALYLCASRPRGARHGELFFGEGSRLTVL.